This T cell receptor (beta chain) was captured by sequencing in a study of blood T cell repertoires in COVID-19. Clones were read by immunoSEQ multiplex PCR, and TCRdb kept only the in-frame ones, dropping some. In the table there are 200,000 or so clones, about four fifths of which are singletons. Trimming at V came to 5 bases and at J to 0 bases, leaving 2 bases not matched to a gene. The germline V gene encodes CDR1 KGHSH and CDR2 LQKENI. The CDR3 has 14 residues. Categorization into cohorts depended on clinical history that participants reported. The receptor was isolated from a woman aged 45-60 years who had been exposed to COVID-19. The chain uses TRBV18 and TRBJ2-3, with 7 bases matching TRBD1. The sample taken for sequencing was PBMCs or T cells enriched from blood (not recorded which). In DNA form, the CDR3 reads TGTGCCAGCTCAGGACAGGTCAGCACAGATACGCAGTATTTT. This translates into CASSGQVSTDTQYF.